Listed here are 27 T cell receptor beta chains from one sample, sequenced in a study of blood T cell repertoires in COVID-19. Profiled with immunoSEQ multiplex PCR; TCRdb holds only in-frame clones, not every one. The sample holds 200,000 to 250,000 clones, 84% seen once. The sequencing sample was made of peripheral blood. These receptors were collected from a man in his fifties or sixties with active or convalescent COVID-19.

The V and J genes are TRBV18 and TRBJ2-3; no clear D gene. V lost 1 base, J lost 5 bases, and 7 bases lay in between. CDR3 length: 13 amino acids. CDR1 is KGHSH and CDR2 is LQKENI in the germline V gene. For the CDR3, the DNA is TGTGCCAGCTCACCACTCCCCCAAGATACGCAGTATTTT. Translating it yields CASSPLPQDTQYF.

Written as DNA, the CDR3 is TGTGCCATCAACCGACAGGGAGGCGAGGGCGAGCAGTACTTC. Encoded protein: CAINRQGGEGEQYF. The genes are TRBV10-3 and TRBJ2-7, with a weak D call TRBD1 (7 bases). Germline CDR1 reads ENHRY; CDR2 reads SYGVKD. This CDR3 region has 14 residues. V lost 7 bases to trimming and J lost 6 bases, with 19 bases between them.

The chain joins TRBV7-9 to TRBJ1-4; TRBD1 is a possible D gene (5 bases). The CDR3 length is 15 residues. The germline CDR1 and CDR2 sequences are SEHNR and FQNEAQ (reference sequence). The V end was cut by 4 bases, the J end by 6 bases, with 15 bases between. The CDR3 sequence is CASSSTGPDHEKLFF. The CDR3 bases are TGTGCCAGCAGCTCTACAGGACCGGACCATGAAAAACTGTTTTTT. Filled out from reference TRBV7-9 and TRBJ1-4, the complete variable domain reads DTGVSQNPRHKITKRGQNVTFRCDPISEHNRLYWYRQTLGQGPEFLTYFQNEAQLEKSRLLSDRFSAERPKGSFSTLEIQRTEQGDSAMYLCASSSTGPDHEKLFFGSGTQLSVL.

V is TRBV5-4 and J is TRBJ2-7; 12 bases fit TRBD2. The J segment lost 4 bases and the V segment lost 1 base, leaving 3 bases of the junction unmatched. Germline V gene data show CDR1 as SGHNT and CDR2 as YYREEE (reference sequence). CDR3 length: 15 residues. The CDR3 here is CASSLPGTSGYEQYF. CDR3 nucleotides: TGTGCCAGCAGCTTGCCCGGGACTAGCGGGTACGAGCAGTACTTC.

The V gene is TRBV4-1, the J gene TRBJ2-1, with D perhaps TRBD1 (5 bases). The CDR3 is made up of 15 amino acids. Trimming shortened V by 1 base and J by 4 bases, and 11 bases separated the two germline ends. CDR1 and CDR2 (germline): MGHRA, YSYEKL. CDR3 nucleotide sequence: TGCGCCAGCAGCCAAGGTCAGGGCCCTTACAATGAGCAGTTCTTC. Its protein is CASSQGQGPYNEQFF.

This sequence joins TRBV4-1 and TRBJ1-2; D remains unclear. The germline V gene has CDR1 MGHRA and CDR2 YSYEKL. This CDR3 has 13 amino acids. V was trimmed by 0 bases and J by 2 bases, leaving 4 bases between them. CDR3 in DNA: TGCGCCAGCAGCCAAGATCGGAACTATGGCTACACCTTC. Translated, it gives CASSQDRNYGYTF.

J is TRBJ2-1 and V is TRBV7-9; 10 bases agree with TRBD1. The germline gives CDR1 SEHNR, CDR2 FQNEAQ (reference sequence). CDR3 length equals 15 residues. V shed 5 bases, J shed 3 bases, and the junction held 4 bases outside the gene matches. The CDR3 here is CASSLRDRGYNEQFF. For the CDR3, the DNA is TGTGCCAGCAGCCTCCGGGACAGGGGCTACAATGAGCAGTTCTTC.

This clone was seen more than once but under ten times. The V call is TRBV7-2, the J call TRBJ1-5; D gene uncertain. From germline, CDR1 is SGHTA and CDR2 FQGNSA. Trimming removed 5 bases at V and 6 bases at J, with 11 bases between. The CDR3 contains 13 residues. CDR3 sequence reads: CASSEEVVQPQHF. The CDR3 nucleotides are TGTGCCAGCAGCGAAGAGGTGGTTCAGCCCCAGCATTTT.

This clone was detected a few times. The chain employs TRBV2 and TRBJ1-1; possibly TRBD1 for D (5 bases). The CDR3 is 13 residues long. CDR1 and CDR2 (germline): SNHLY, FYNNEI. V gave up 2 bases and J gave up 6 bases, with 10 bases separating them. Here the CDR3 reads CASSERGYAEAFF. CDR3 in DNA: TGTGCCAGCAGTGAACGGGGGTACGCTGAAGCTTTCTTT.

This sequence joins TRBV11-3 and TRBJ1-2, with D unclear. Germline values: CDR1 SGHNT, CDR2 YENEEA. The CDR3 spans 14 residues. Trimming stripped 4 bases from V and 4 bases from J, with 13 bases between. The CDR3 here is CASSSGVLFYGYTF. CDR3 sequence (DNA): TGTGCCAGCAGCTCCGGAGTACTTTTCTATGGCTACACCTTC.

The CDR3 loop is CASSQLSTGGPNTEAFF. The CDR3 nucleotides are TGCGCCAGCAGCCAACTATCCACAGGGGGCCCGAACACTGAAGCTTTCTTT. The chain combines TRBV4-1 with TRBJ1-1; 9 bases align to TRBD1. V dropped 2 bases and J dropped 1; count of bases not matched to a gene: 8. The CDR3 length is 17 residues. Germline V gene data show CDR1 as MGHRA and CDR2 as YSYEKL.

This rearrangement joins TRBV6-5 to TRBJ2-1; possible D gene TRBD2, 5 bases. The V end was cut by 6 bases, the J end by 1 base, with 10 bases between. Germline V gives CDR1 MNHEY, CDR2 SVGAGI. This CDR3 contains 14 residues. CDR3 region: CASRLLGSYNEQFF. The CDR3 DNA reads as TGTGCCAGCAGGCTACTAGGGTCCTACAATGAGCAGTTCTTC.

The V call is TRBV7-9, the J call TRBJ1-4; 8 positions agree with TRBD1. The CDR3 sequence is 15 residues long. Germline CDR1 reads SEHNR; CDR2 reads FQNEAQ (reference sequence). V shed 6 bases, J shed 3 bases, and the junction held 6 bases outside the gene matches. CDR3 loop: CASRAGGIANEKLFF. DNA of the CDR3: TGTGCCAGCAGAGCAGGGGGCATAGCTAATGAAAAACTGTTTTTT. The full variable domain, rest sourced from reference TRBV7-9 and TRBJ1-4, is DTGVSQNPRHKITKRGQNVTFRCDPISEHNRLYWYRQTLGQGPEFLTYFQNEAQLEKSRLLSDRFSAERPKGSFSTLEIQRTEQGDSAMYLCASRAGGIANEKLFFGSGTQLSVL.

This chain joins TRBV5-1 and TRBJ1-1; no reliable D call. CDR3 length: 15 residues. Germline CDR1 SGHRS, CDR2 YFSETQ. V was clipped by 0 bases and J by 4 bases, with 13 bases between them. The CDR3 protein is CASSLDGVSGTEAFF. The DNA of the CDR3 is TGCGCCAGCAGCTTGGATGGGGTTAGCGGCACTGAAGCTTTCTTT.

V and J are TRBV7-2 and TRBJ2-3; TRBD2 matches 9 bases. The V and J ends lost 4 bases and 2 bases, in that order; junction bases with no gene match: 4. CDR1 is SGHTA and CDR2 is FQGNSA in the germline V gene. The CDR3 consists of 15 residues. Written as DNA, the CDR3 is TGTGCCAGCAGCTGGGCGGGAGGGCCCACAGATACGCAGTATTTT. Protein product: CASSWAGGPTDTQYF.

This clone was detected a few times. This chain uses TRBV5-1 with TRBJ2-7; TRBD1 matches 7 bases. The V gene end was trimmed by 4 bases and the J gene end by 6 bases; junction bases not matched to a gene: 13. The CDR3 loop spans 15 amino acids. Germline V gene lookup returns CDR1 SGHRS and CDR2 YFSETQ. Here the CDR3 reads CASSPDRRLLAEQYF. In nucleotides, the CDR3 is TGCGCCAGCAGCCCGGACAGGAGACTACTGGCCGAGCAGTACTTC.

The genes are TRBV5-1 and TRBJ2-4; 10 positions agree with TRBD2. The CDR3 is 14 residues long. Unmatched junction bases numbered 3, after V lost 2 bases and J lost 7 bases. Germline V CDR1 and CDR2: SGHRS, YFSETQ. The CDR3 loop is CASSFGLADNIQYF. Here the CDR3 DNA reads TGCGCCAGCAGCTTCGGACTAGCGGATAACATTCAGTACTTC.

The CDR3 DNA reads TGTGCCAGCAGCTCGAAGGGACTACTAAACATTCAGTACTTC. Translating gives CASSSKGLLNIQYF. The chain couples TRBV7-4 to TRBJ2-4; 7 positions match TRBD2. The CDR3 contains 14 residues. V was clipped by 4 bases and J by 6 bases; unmatched bases: 6. Germline V CDR1 and CDR2: SGHVT, SQSDAQ.

The chain recombines TRBV28 with TRBJ1-5; 7 positions match TRBD1. The CDR3 loop spans 14 amino acids. The junction had 4 bases not matched to a gene; V was cut back by 3 bases and J by 5 bases. Germline CDR1 and CDR2: MDHEN and SYDVKM. In DNA form, the CDR3 reads TGTGCCAGCAGTTTCAGGGGGTTGGATCAGCCCCAGCATTTT. Protein product: CASSFRGLDQPQHF. Looking up the rest from reference TRBV28 and TRBJ1-5 gives the full variable domain: DVKVTQSSRYLVKRTGEKVFLECVQDMDHENMFWYRQDPGLGLRLIYFSYDVKMKEKGDIPEGYSVSREKKERFSLILESASTNQTSMYLCASSFRGLDQPQHFGDGTRLSIL.

In this sample, this clone turned up a few times. The chain recombines TRBV23-1 with TRBJ1-6; a possible D gene is TRBD1 (6 bases). TRBV23-1 is assigned to the ORF class and has an uncertain function. V lost 7 bases and J lost 7, with 23 bases in between. This CDR3 region has 17 residues. CDR3 coding DNA: TGCGCCAGCATGAACCGGGACACCCAGGGGCAAAATTCACCCCTCCACTTT. Its protein product is CASMNRDTQGQNSPLHF.

The chain couples TRBV7-9 to TRBJ2-1; no reliable D call. Trimming took off 7 bases at V and 0 bases at J, with 10 bases between the two ends. Germline assignment: CDR1 SEHNR and CDR2 FQNEAQ (reference sequence). This CDR3 contains 14 residues. The CDR3 sequence is CASTPLGSYNEQFF. In DNA, the CDR3 is TGTGCCAGCACCCCACTCGGCTCCTACAATGAGCAGTTCTTC. Drawing the rest from reference TRBV7-9 and TRBJ2-1, the complete variable domain is DTGVSQNPRHKITKRGQNVTFRCDPISEHNRLYWYRQTLGQGPEFLTYFQNEAQLEKSRLLSDRFSAERPKGSFSTLEIQRTEQGDSAMYLCASTPLGSYNEQFFGPGTRLTVL.

Comments on this clone: This sample includes further DNA sequences coding for the same CDR3. V usage is TRBV4-1 and J usage is TRBJ1-5, with D possibly TRBD1 on 6 matching bases. V lost 1 base and J lost 5, with 9 bases in between. The CDR3 has 14 amino acids. Germline CDR1 is MGHRA and CDR2 is YSYEKL. CDR3 sequence: CASSQAQGDQPQHF. The CDR3 coding sequence is TGCGCCAGCAGCCAAGCACAGGGCGATCAGCCCCAGCATTTT.

The rearrangement uses TRBV9 and TRBJ1-2; no firm D call. The V end was cut by 0 bases, the J end by 2 bases, with 8 bases between. CDR1 and CDR2 from the germline V gene are SGDLS and YYNGEE. There are 14 residues in the CDR3. The CDR3 loop reads CASSVDTWNYGYTF. In DNA form, the CDR3 reads TGTGCCAGCAGCGTAGACACGTGGAACTATGGCTACACCTTC.

In DNA, the CDR3 is TGTGCCAGTAGTATGGTCAGGGGCTACGAGCAGTACTTC. Its protein is CASSMVRGYEQYF. This chain joins TRBV19 and TRBJ2-7, with D maybe TRBD1 (6 bases). The germline gives CDR1 LNHDA, CDR2 SQIVND (reference sequence). The CDR3 sequence is 13 residues long. Between the trimmed V and J ends, which lost 3 bases and 3 bases, there was a span of 9 bases.

The V gene is TRBV5-1, the J gene TRBJ2-7; no clear D gene. V was shortened by 4 bases and J by 1 base, with 9 bases between the two germline ends. The CDR3 is 13 residues long. Per germline, CDR1 SGHRS and CDR2 YFSETQ. CDR3 DNA sequence: TGCGCCAGCAGCCGGCTACAGTCCTACGAGCAGTACGTC. This encodes CASSRLQSYEQYV.

The chain joins TRBV6-6 to TRBJ2-7, with unresolved D. The CDR3 runs to 12 residues. Trimming cost V 0 bases and J 3 bases, with 3 bases left between them. Per germline, CDR1 MNHNY and CDR2 SVGAGI (reference sequence). The CDR3 loop is CASSYSSYEQYF. The CDR3 DNA sequence: TGTGCCAGCAGTTACTCCAGCTACGAGCAGTACTTC.

The chain joins TRBV9 to TRBJ2-1; 14 bases map to TRBD2. The CDR3 spans 19 residues. With V trimmed by 2 bases and J by 0 bases, 7 bases remained unmatched. The germline V gene encodes CDR1 SGDLS and CDR2 YYNGEE. CDR3 coding DNA: TGTGCCAGCAGCGTCATGGGGACTAGCGGGAGTAGCTCCTACAATGAGCAGTTCTTC. This translates into CASSVMGTSGSSSYNEQFF.